This TCR beta chain emerged from a study of vaccination and CD4 T cells after COVID-19. As for the study in general: At a median 72 days (range 14 to 241) after dose two, post-vaccine samples were obtained.

Points on this clonotype: Its target is unknown.

The V and J ends lost 4 bases and 6 bases respectively, with 15 bases between them. The CDR3 spans 14 residues. The germline CDR1 and CDR2 sequences are SEHNR and FQNEAQ (reference sequence). Treatment denoted: approximately nine-day PBMC culture with coronavirus spike peptide pools or control peptides (ViraFEST assay). Cultured CD4+ T cell DNA was sequenced using the Oncomine TCR Beta short-read assay. From the PCR reads, TCRdb called clonotypes with MiXCR, one entry per CDR3 protein. The sample shows about 20,000 distinct CDR3 sequences, 50% to 60% of them seen only once. This TCR derives from a human donor who had recovered from COVID-19. The sequenced sample consisted of CD4+ T cells from blood, cultured in vitro. This chain links TRBV7-9 with TRBJ1-2; no clear D. CDR3 amino acids: CASSYGGEVHGYTF. CDR3 nucleotides: TGTGCCAGCAGCTACGGCGGGGAGGTGCATGGCTACACCTTC.